The source of this T cell receptor (beta chain) is a study of shared clonotypes between healthy human individuals. Study-wide points: Shared clonotypes across all four donors exceeded non-shared ones in generation probability.

This clone was counted once. The antigen is unknown. Distinct nucleotide sequences in the sample also encode this CDR3. Germline V gene data show CDR1 as SGDLS and CDR2 as YYNGEE. V shed 1 base and J 4 bases; nucleotides not matched to a gene: 5. CDR3 length: 16 amino acids. The protocol was immunoSEQ multiplex PCR, while the TCRdb copy is restricted to in-frame clones and leaves out a portion. The sample contains some 2 million clones, 95% of which appear only once. This TCR was recovered from a man between 18 and 29 years old in good health. The gene calls are TRBV9 and TRBJ2-2; 9 nucleotides align to TRBD2. The sample comprised naive CD4+ T cells sorted from blood. Subset given: CD45RA+ positively selected. CDR3 loop: CASSVLAGGPTGELFF. DNA for the CDR3: TGTGCCAGCAGCGTACTTGCGGGGGGGCCCACCGGGGAGCTGTTTTTT.